This T cell receptor beta chain originates from a study of blood T cell repertoires in COVID-19. Trimming took 0 bases from V and 7 from J, leaving 15 bases between them. CDR1 is SNHLY, CDR2 FYNNEI, per germline. This CDR3 region has 15 residues. This table comes from immunoSEQ multiplex PCR, and its TCRdb copy is limited to in-frame clones, with some not included. The sample has tens of thousands of clones, roughly 87% seen once. Sequenced sample: peripheral blood. This sequence was found in a man older than 75 with acute or convalescent COVID-19. This chain joins TRBV2 and TRBJ1-2, with D possibly TRBD1 on 5 matching bases. The CDR3 bases are TGTGCCAGCAGTGAAGCGTTCCAGGGAGGTTCTGGCTACACCTTC. It is translated as CASSEAFQGGSGYTF.